This record covers a single TCR beta chain. One junction end does not reproduce the germline sequence, and a read error may be involved. These data come from a study of glioma-infiltrating T cells. Using RNA template, CDR3s of TCR alpha and beta were amplified with iRepertoire arm-PCR. One entry per CDR3 protein, called by TCRdb with MiXCR from the multiplex PCR reads. The data contain a few hundred thousand distinct CDR3 sequences, 41% of them singletons. Sequenced material: glioma tissue, nonneoplastic brain tissue, or PBMCs (not recorded which). This clonotype originated in a human donor with low-grade glioma or glioblastoma, undergoing nonglioma brain surgery, or in good health (not recorded which).

The DNA for the CDR3 is TGTGCCAGCATAGTCCGGGGGACAGATACGCAGTGTTTT. This sequence encodes CASIVRGTDTQCF. The chain is built from TRBV7-9 and TRBJ2-3, with a possible D match to TRBD1 (7 bases). Germline CDR1 is SEHNR and CDR2 is FQNEAQ (reference sequence). This CDR3 region has 13 residues. Complete variable domain (other parts from reference TRBV7-9 and TRBJ2-3): DTGVSQNPRHKITKRGQNVTFRCDPISEHNRLYWYRQTLGQGPEFLTYFQNEAQLEKSRLLSDRFSAERPKGSFSTLEIQRTEQGDSAMYLCASIVRGTDTQCFGPGTRLTVL.